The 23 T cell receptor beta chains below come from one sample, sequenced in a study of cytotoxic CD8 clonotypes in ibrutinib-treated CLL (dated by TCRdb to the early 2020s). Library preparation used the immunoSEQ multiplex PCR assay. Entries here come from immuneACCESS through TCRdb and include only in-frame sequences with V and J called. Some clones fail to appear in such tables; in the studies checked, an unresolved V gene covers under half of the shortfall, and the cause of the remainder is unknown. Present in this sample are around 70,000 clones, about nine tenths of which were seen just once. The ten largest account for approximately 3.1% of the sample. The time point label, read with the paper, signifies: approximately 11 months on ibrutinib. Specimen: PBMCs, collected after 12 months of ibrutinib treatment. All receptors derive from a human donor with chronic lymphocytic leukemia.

CDR3 sequence: CASTLKLGQGNNQPQHF. The CDR3 DNA is TGTGCCAGCACCCTAAAGTTGGGACAGGGTAACAATCAGCCCCAGCATTTT. The V and J genes are TRBV28 and TRBJ1-5, with 9 bases lining up with TRBD1. Germline lookup yields CDR1 MDHEN and CDR2 SYDVKM. This CDR3 has 17 residues. With V trimmed by 7 bases and J by 3 bases, 13 bases remained unmatched.

The CDR3, as DNA: TGTGCCAGCAGGAACCTACTAGCGGGATCGCACGAGCAGTACTTC. Protein sequence: CASRNLLAGSHEQYF. The chain is built from TRBV6-5 and TRBJ2-7; 10 bases are a match to TRBD2. The germline CDR1 and CDR2 sequences are MNHEY and SVGAGI. CDR3 length: 15 residues. The V and J ends lost 6 bases and 5 bases, in that order; junction bases with no gene match: 10.

This CDR3 reads CASSTLRQGAQETQYF. As DNA, the CDR3 is TGTGCCAGTAGTACCCTCCGACAGGGGGCGCAGGAGACCCAGTACTTC. The V and J genes are TRBV19 and TRBJ2-5; 10 bases align to TRBD1. Germline CDR1 LNHDA, CDR2 SQIVND (reference sequence). The CDR3 extends over 16 amino acids. V lost 4 bases to trimming and J lost 5 bases; unmatched junction nucleotides: 10.

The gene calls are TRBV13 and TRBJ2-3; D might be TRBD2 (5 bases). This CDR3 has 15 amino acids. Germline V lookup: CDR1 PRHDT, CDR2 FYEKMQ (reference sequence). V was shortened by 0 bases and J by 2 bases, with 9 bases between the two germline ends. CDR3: CASSLGQRHTDTQYF. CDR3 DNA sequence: TGTGCCAGCAGCTTAGGGCAGCGGCACACAGATACGCAGTATTTT.

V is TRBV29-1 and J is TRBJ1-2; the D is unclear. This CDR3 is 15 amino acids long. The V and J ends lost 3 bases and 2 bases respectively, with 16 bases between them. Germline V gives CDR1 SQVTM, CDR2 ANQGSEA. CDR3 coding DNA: TGCAGCGTTGATAGGAGGGAACGCTTAAACTATGGCTACACCTTC. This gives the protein CSVDRRERLNYGYTF.

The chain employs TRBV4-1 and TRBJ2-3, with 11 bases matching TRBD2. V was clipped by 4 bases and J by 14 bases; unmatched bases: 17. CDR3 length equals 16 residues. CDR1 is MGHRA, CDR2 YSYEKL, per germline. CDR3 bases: TGCGCCAGCAGCCCGATAGCGGGAGGGACCGCCAAGGGCCGGTATTTT. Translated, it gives CASSPIAGGTAKGRYF.

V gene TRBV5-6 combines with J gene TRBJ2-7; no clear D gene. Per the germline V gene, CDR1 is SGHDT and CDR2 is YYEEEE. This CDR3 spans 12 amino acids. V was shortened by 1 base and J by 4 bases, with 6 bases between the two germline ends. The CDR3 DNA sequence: TGTGCCAGCAGCTTGCTGGGGTACGAGCAGTACTTC. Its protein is CASSLLGYEQYF.

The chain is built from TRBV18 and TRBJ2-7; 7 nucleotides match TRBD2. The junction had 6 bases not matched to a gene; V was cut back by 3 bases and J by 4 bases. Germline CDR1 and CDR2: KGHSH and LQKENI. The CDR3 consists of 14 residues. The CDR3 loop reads CASSPGGGTYEQYF. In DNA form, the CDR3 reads TGTGCCAGCTCACCGGGGGGGGGTACTTACGAGCAGTACTTC.

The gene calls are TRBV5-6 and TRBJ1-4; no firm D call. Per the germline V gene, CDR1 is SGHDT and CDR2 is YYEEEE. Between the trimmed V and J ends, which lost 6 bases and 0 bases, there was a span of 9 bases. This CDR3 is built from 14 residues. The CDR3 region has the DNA TGTGCCAGCAACGCAGGCGCAACTAATGAAAAACTGTTTTTT. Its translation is CASNAGATNEKLFF.

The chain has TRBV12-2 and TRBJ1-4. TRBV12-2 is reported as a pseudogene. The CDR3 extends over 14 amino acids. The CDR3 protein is CASRLVSGSGKLFF. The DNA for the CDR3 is TGTGCAAGTCGCTTAGTAAGCGGGTCAGGAAAACTGTTTTTT.

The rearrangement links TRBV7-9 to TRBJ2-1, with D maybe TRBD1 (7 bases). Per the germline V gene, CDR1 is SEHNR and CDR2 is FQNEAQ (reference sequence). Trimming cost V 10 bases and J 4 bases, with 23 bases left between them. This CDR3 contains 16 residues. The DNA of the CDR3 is TGTGCCACCCACCTGGAGGGCAGGGGGTCGTACAATGAGCAGTTCTTC. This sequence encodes CATHLEGRGSYNEQFF.

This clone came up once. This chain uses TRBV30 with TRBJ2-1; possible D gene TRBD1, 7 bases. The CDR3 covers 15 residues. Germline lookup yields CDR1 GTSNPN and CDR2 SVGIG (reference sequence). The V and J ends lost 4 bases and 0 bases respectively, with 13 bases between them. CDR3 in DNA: TGTGCCTGGAAGCAGGGGGGCCTCTCCTACAATGAGCAGTTCTTC. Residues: CAWKQGGLSYNEQFF.

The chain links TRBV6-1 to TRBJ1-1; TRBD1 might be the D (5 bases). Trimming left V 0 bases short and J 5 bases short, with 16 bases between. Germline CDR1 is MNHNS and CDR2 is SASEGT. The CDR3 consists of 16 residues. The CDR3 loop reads CASSEAAAAGRTEAFF. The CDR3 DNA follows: TGTGCCAGCAGTGAAGCAGCCGCAGCGGGGCGGACTGAAGCTTTCTTT.

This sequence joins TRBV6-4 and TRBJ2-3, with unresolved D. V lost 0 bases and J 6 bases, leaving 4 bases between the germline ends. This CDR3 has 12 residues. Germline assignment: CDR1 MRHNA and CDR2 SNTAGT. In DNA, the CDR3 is TGTGCCAGCAGTGACTCGTGGGATACGCAGTATTTT. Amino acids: CASSDSWDTQYF.

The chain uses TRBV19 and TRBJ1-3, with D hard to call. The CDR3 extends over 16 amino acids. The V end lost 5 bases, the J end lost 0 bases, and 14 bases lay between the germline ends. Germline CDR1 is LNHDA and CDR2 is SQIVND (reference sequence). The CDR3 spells CASSFPGRGSGNTIYF. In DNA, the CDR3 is TGTGCCAGTAGTTTTCCCGGTCGGGGCTCTGGAAACACCATATATTTT.

For the CDR3, the DNA is TGTGCCAGCAGCCAAGGACTGAAGCGGAACACTGAAGCTTTCTTT. Protein sequence: CASSQGLKRNTEAFF. The chain recombines TRBV4-2 with TRBJ1-1, with D hard to call. Deletions cut 1 base from V and 1 base from J, with 10 bases between. This CDR3 spans 15 amino acids. CDR1 is LGHNA, CDR2 YNFKEQ, per germline.

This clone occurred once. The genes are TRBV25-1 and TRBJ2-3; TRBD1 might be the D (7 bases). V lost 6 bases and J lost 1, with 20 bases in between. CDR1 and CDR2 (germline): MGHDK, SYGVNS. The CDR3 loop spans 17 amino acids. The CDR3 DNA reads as TGTGCCAGCAGCAGACAGGGCAGCGGAGGGGGCACAGATACGCAGTATTTT. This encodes CASSRQGSGGGTDTQYF.

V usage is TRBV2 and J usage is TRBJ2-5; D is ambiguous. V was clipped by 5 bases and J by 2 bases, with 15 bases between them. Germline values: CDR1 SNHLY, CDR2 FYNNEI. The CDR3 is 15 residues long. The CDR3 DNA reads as TGTGCCAGCAGTTTTCAGGAATTAGGACAAGAGACCCAGTACTTC. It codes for CASSFQELGQETQYF.

CDR3 residues: CAISGGQGAVGTEAFF. CDR3 nucleotide sequence: TGTGCCATCAGTGGAGGACAGGGGGCAGTGGGGACTGAAGCTTTCTTT. The V call is TRBV10-3, the J call TRBJ1-1, with 11 positions matching TRBD1. CDR3 length: 16 residues. The germline gives CDR1 ENHRY, CDR2 SYGVKD. Germline trimming cut 4 bases from V and 5 bases from J; bases unmatched to any gene: 9.

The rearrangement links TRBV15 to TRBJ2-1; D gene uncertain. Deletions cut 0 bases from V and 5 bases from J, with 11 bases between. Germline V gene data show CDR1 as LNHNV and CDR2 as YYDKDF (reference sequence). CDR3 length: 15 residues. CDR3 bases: TGTGCCACCAGCAGAGACGACTCAGCCGACAATGAGCAGTTCTTC. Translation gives CATSRDDSADNEQFF.

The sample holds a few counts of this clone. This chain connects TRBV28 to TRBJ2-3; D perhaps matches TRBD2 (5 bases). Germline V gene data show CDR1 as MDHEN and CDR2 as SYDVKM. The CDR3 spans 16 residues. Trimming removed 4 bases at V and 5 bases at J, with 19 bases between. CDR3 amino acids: CASSSYRDIYGDTQYF. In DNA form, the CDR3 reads TGTGCCAGCAGTTCATACCGGGATATCTACGGAGATACGCAGTATTTT.

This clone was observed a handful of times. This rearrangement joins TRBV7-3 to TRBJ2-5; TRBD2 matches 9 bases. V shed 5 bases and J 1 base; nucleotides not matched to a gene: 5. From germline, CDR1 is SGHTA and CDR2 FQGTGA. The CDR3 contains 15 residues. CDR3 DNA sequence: TGTGCCAGCAGCCCGCGGGGGGGGTCCCAAGAGACCCAGTACTTC. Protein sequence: CASSPRGGSQETQYF.

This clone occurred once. The CDR3 bases are TGTGCCAGCAGCTTAGGGTCAGGGGAGGGAGAGACCCAGTACTTC. It codes for CASSLGSGEGETQYF. The chain uses TRBV11-2 and TRBJ2-5, with D maybe TRBD2 (7 bases). The CDR3 has 15 amino acids. Between the trimmed V and J ends, which lost 1 base and 4 bases, there was a span of 13 bases. Germline lookup yields CDR1 SGHAT and CDR2 FQNNGV.